This T cell receptor beta chain was identified in a study of Graves' ophthalmopathy and Graves' hyperthyroidism. The CDR3 contains 13 residues. The V end was cut by 2 bases, the J end by 6 bases, with 11 bases between. Germline V gives CDR1 SGHTA, CDR2 FQGNSA. This clonotype was seen ten or more times. The sequenced template was RNA, covering the TCR beta CDR3 region. Second-round multiplex PCR came after first-round RT-PCR with HTBI primers. One entry per CDR3 protein results from TCRdb running MiXCR on the multiplex PCR reads. The sample contains fewer than 400,000 distinct CDR3 sequences, around 17% of which appear only once.

The sequenced sample consisted of peripheral blood. This TCR came from a young woman with Graves' ophthalmopathy. The V call is TRBV7-2, the J call TRBJ2-7; possible D gene TRBD1, 6 bases. In DNA form, the CDR3 reads TGTGCCAGCAGCTTACACAGGGCTGCCGAGCAGTACTTC. Translating it yields CASSLHRAAEQYF.